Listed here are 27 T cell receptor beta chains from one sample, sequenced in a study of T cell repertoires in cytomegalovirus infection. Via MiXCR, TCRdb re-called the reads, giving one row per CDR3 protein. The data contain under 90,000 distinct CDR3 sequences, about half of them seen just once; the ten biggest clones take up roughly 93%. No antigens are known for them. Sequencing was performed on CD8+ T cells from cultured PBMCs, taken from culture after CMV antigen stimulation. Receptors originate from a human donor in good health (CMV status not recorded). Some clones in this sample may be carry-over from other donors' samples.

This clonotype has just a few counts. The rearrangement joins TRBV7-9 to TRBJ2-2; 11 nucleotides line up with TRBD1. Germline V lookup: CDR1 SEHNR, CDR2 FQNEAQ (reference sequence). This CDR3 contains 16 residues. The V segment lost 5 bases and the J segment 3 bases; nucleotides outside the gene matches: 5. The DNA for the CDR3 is TGTGCCAGCAGCGCCCGGACAGGGGGCTACACCGGGGAGCTGTTTTTT. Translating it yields CASSARTGGYTGELFF. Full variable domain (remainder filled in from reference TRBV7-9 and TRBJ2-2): DTGVSQNPRHKITKRGQNVTFRCDPISEHNRLYWYRQTLGQGPEFLTYFQNEAQLEKSRLLSDRFSAERPKGSFSTLEIQRTEQGDSAMYLCASSARTGGYTGELFFGEGSRLTVL.

The CDR3 loop is CASTPTLDYEQYF. For the CDR3, the DNA is TGTGCCAGCACTCCCACCCTAGACTACGAGCAGTACTTC. This chain joins TRBV28 and TRBJ2-7; unclear D gene. Germline lookup yields CDR1 MDHEN and CDR2 SYDVKM. This CDR3 contains 13 residues. Trimming shortened V by 7 bases and J by 3 bases, and 13 bases separated the two germline ends.

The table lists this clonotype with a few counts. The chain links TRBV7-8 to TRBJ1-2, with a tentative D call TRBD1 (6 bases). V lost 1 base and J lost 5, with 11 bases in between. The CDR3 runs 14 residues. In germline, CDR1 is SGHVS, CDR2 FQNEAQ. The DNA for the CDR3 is TGTGCCAGCAGCTTAGGGGGGCCCACTTATGGCTACACCTTC. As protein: CASSLGGPTYGYTF.

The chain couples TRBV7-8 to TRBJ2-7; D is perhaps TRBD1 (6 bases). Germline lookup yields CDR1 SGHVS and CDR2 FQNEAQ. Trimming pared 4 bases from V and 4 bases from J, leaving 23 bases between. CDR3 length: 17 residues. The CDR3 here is CASSSTGTTDSWYEQYF. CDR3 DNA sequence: TGTGCCAGCAGCTCCACCGGAACCACGGACAGCTGGTACGAGCAGTACTTC.

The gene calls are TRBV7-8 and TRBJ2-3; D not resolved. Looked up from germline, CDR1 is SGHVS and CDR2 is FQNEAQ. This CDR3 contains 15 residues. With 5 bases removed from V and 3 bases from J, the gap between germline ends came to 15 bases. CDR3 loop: CASSPENALTDTQYF. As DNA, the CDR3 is TGTGCCAGCAGCCCAGAGAATGCGCTAACAGATACGCAGTATTTT.

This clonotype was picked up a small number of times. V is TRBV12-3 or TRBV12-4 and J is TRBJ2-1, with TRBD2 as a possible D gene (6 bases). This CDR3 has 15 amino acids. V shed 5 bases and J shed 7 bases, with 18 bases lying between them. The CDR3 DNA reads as TGTGCCAGCAGTCTTCCGACTAGGGGTAGGAATGAGCAGTTCTTC. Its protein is CASSLPTRGRNEQFF.

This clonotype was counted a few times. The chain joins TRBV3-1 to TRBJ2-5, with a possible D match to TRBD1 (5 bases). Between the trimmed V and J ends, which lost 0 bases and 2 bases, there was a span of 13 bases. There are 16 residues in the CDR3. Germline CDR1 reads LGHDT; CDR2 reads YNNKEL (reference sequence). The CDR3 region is CASSQEWGERQETQYF. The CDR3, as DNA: TGTGCCAGCAGCCAAGAGTGGGGCGAACGTCAAGAGACCCAGTACTTC.

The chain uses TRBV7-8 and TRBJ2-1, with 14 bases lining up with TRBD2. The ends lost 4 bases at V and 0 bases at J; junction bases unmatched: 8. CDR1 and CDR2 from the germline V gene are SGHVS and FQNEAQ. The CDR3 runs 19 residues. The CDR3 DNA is TGTGCCAGCAGCTACGGACTAGCGGGAGGTCCTAGCTCCTACAATGAGCAGTTCTTC. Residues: CASSYGLAGGPSSYNEQFF.

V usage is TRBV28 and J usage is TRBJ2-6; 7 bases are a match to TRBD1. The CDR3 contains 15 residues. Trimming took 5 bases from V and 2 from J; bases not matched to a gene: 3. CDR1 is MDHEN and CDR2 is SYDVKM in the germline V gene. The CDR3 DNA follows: TGTGCCAGCAGTCCGCAGGGGGCTGGGGCCAACGTCCTGACTTTC. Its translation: CASSPQGAGANVLTF.

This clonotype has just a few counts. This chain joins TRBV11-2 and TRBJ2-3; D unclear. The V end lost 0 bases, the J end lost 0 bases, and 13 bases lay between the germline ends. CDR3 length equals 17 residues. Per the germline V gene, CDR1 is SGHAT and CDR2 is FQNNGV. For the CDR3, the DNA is TGTGCCAGCAGCTTAGAGGCAAAGGGTATAAGCACAGATACGCAGTATTTT. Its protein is CASSLEAKGISTDTQYF.

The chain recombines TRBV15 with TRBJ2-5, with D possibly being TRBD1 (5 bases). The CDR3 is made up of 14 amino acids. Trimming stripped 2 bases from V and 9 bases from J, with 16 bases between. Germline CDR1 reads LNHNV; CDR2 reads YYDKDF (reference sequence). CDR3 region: CATSRRISRAAQYF. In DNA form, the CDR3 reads TGTGCCACCAGCAGACGAATTTCCAGGGCGGCCCAGTACTTC. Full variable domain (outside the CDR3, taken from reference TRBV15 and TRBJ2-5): DAMVIQNPRYQVTQFGKPVTLSCSQTLNHNVMYWYQQKSSQAPKLLFHYYDKDFNNEADTPDNFQSRRPNTSFCFLDIRSPGLGDTAMYLCATSRRISRAAQYFGPGTRLLVL.

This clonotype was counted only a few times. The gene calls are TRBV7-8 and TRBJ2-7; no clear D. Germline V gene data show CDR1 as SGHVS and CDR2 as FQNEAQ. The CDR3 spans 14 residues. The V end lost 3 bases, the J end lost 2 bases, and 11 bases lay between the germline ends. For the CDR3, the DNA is TGTGCCAGCAGCTTCCCGACAAAGACCTACGAGCAGTACTTC. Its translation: CASSFPTKTYEQYF.

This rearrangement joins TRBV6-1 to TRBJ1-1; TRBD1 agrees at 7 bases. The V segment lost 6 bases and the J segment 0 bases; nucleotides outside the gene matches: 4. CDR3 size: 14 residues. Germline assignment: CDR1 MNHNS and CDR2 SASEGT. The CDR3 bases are TGTGCCAGCAGACTGGGACAGTTGAACACTGAAGCTTTCTTT. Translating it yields CASRLGQLNTEAFF.

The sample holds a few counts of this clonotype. The CDR3 bases are TGCAGCGTCGCCCCTACGAACACCGGGGAGCTGTTTTTT. Amino acids: CSVAPTNTGELFF. The chain links TRBV29-1 to TRBJ2-2; D not certain. The CDR3 is 13 amino acids. Between the trimmed V and J ends, which lost 6 bases and 0 bases, there was a span of 8 bases. Germline-derived CDR1 and CDR2 are SQVTM and ANQGSEA.

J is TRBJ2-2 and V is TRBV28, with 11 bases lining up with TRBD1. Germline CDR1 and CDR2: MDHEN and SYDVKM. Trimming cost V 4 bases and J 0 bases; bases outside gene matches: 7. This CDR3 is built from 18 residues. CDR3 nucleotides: TGTGCCAGCAGTTACCCTTCGGGACAGGGGGCGAACACCGGGGAGCTGTTTTTT. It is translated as CASSYPSGQGANTGELFF. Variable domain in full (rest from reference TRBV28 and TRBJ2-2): DVKVTQSSRYLVKRTGEKVFLECVQDMDHENMFWYRQDPGLGLRLIYFSYDVKMKEKGDIPEGYSVSREKKERFSLILESASTNQTSMYLCASSYPSGQGANTGELFFGEGSRLTVL.

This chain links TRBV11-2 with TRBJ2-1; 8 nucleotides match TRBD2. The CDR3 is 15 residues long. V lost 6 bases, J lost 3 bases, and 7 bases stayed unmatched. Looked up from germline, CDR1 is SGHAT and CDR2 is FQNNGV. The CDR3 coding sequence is TGTGCCAGCAGATCCACTAGCGGACACTACAATGAGCAGTTCTTC. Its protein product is CASRSTSGHYNEQFF.

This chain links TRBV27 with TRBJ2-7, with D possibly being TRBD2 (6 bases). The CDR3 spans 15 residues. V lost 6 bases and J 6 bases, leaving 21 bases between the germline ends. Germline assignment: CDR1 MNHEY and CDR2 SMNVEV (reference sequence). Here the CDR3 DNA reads TGTGCCAGCAGCAAGGGACTCACGAAAGGGTCCGAGCAGTACTTC. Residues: CASSKGLTKGSEQYF.

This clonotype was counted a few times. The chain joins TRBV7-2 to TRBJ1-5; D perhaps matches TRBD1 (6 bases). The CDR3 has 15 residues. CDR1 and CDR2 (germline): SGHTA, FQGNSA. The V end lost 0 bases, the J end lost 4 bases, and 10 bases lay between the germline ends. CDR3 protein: CASSLAGGANQPQHF. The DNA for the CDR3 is TGTGCCAGCAGCTTAGCCGGGGGGGCTAATCAGCCCCAGCATTTT.

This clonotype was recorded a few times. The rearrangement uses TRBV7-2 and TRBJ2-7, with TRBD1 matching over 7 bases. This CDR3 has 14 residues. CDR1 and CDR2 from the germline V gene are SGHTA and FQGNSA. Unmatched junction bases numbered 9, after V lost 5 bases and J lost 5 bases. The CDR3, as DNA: TGTGCCAGCAGCGTAACAGGGGTGTACCACGAGCAGTACTTC. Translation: CASSVTGVYHEQYF.

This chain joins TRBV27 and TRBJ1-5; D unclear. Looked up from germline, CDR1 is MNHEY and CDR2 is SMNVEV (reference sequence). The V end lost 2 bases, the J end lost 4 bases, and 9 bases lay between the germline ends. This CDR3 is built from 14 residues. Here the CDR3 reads CASSLRGVNQPQHF. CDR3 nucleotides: TGTGCCAGCAGTTTACGAGGAGTAAATCAGCCCCAGCATTTT.

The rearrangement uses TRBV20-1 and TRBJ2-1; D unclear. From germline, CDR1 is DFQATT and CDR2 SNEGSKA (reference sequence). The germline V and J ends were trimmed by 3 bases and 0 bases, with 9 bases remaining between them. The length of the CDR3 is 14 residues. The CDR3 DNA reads TGCAGTGCTAGTCCACTAAGCTCCTACAATGAGCAGTTCTTC. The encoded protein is CSASPLSSYNEQFF.

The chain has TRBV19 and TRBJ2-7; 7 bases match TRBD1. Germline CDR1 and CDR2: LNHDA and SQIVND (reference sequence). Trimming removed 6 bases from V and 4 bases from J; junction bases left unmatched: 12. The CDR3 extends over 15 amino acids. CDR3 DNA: TGTGCCAGTAGACCCGCCACAGGGGATAGGTACGAGCAGTACTTC. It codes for CASRPATGDRYEQYF.

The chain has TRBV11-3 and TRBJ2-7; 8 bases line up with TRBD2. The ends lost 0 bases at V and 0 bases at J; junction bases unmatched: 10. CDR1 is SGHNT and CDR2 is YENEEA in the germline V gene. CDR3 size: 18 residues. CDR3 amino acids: CASSLERGAHPSSYEQYF. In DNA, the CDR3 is TGTGCCAGCAGCTTAGAGCGGGGGGCCCACCCTTCCTCCTACGAGCAGTACTTC.

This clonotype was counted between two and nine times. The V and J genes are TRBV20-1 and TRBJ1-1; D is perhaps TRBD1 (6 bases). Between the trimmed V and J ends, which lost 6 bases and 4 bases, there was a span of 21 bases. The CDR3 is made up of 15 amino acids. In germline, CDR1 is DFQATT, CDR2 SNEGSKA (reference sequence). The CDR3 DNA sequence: TGCAGTGCCCCATCTAGGGGGGCGGGAGCCACTGAAGCTTTCTTT. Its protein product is CSAPSRGAGATEAFF.

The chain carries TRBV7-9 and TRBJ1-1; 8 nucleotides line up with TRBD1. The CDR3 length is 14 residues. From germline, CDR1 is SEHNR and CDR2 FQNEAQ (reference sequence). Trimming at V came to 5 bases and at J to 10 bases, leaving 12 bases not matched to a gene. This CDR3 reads CASSQPTGASRAFF. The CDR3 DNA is TGTGCCAGCAGCCAACCGACAGGGGCGAGCCGAGCTTTCTTT.

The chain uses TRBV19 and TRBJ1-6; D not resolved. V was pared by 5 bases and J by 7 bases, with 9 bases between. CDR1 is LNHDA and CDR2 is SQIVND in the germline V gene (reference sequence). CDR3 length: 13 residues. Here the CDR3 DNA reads TGTGCCAGTAGTGGGGAGTTGAATTCACCCCTCCACTTT. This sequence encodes CASSGELNSPLHF.

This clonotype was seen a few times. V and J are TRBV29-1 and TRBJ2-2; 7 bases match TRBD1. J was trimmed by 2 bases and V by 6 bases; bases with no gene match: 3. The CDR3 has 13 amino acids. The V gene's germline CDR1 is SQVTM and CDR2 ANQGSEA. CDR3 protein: CSVGQVNTGELFF. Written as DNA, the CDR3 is TGCAGCGTCGGACAGGTTAACACCGGGGAGCTGTTTTTT.